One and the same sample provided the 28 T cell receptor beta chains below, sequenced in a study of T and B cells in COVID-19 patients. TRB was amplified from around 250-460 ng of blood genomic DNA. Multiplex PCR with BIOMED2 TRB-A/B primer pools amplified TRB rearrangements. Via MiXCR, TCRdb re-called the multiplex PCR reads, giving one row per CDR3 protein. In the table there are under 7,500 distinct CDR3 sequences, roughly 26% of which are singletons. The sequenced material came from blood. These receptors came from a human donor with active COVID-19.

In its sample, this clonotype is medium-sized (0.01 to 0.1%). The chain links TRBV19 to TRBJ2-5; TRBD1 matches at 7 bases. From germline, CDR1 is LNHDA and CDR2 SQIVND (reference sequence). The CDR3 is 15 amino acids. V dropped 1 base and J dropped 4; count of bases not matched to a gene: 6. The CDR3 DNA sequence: TGTGCCAGTAGTATAGGTTCGACAGGGAGAGAGACCCAGTACTTC. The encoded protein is CASSIGSTGRETQYF.

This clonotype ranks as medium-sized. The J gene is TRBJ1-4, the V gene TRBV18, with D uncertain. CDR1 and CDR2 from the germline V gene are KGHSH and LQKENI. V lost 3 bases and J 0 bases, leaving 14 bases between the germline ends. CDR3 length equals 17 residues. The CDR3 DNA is TGTGCCAGCTCACCGGTATCTATAAGCCCAACTAATGAAAAACTGTTTTTT. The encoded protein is CASSPVSISPTNEKLFF.

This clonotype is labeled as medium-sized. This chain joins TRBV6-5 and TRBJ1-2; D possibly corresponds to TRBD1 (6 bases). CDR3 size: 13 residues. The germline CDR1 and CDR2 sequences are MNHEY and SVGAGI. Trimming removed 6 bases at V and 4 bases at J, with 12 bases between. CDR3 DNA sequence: TGTGCCAGCAGATCCGGACAGTTCTATGGCTACACCTTC. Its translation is CASRSGQFYGYTF.

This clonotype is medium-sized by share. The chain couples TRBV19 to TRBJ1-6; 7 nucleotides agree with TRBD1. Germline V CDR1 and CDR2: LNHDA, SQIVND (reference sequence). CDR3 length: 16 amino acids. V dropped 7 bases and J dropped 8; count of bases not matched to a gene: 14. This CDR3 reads CASKETGNDLHSPLHF. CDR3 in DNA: TGTGCCAGTAAGGAGACAGGGAACGACCTCCATTCACCCCTCCACTTT.

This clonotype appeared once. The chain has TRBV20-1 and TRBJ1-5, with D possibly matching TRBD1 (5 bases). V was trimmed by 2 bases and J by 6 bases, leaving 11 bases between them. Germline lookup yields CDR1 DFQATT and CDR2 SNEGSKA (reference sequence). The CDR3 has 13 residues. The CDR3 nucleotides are TGCAGTGCTAGATCGGGGGTTGGTCAGCCCCAGCATTTT. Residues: CSARSGVGQPQHF.

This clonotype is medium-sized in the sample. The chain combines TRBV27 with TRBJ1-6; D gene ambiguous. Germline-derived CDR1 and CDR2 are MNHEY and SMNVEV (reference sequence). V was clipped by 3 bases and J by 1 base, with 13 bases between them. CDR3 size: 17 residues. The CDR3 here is CASSFVRERSYNSPLHF. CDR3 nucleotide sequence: TGTGCCAGCAGTTTCGTAAGGGAGAGGTCCTATAATTCACCCCTCCACTTT.

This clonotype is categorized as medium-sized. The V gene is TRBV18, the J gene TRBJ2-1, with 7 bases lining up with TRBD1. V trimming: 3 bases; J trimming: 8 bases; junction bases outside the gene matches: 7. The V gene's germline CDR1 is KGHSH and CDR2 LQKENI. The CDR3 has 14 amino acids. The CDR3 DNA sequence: TGTGCCAGCTCACCGAGACAGGGAGCGGATGAGCAGTTCTTC. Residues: CASSPRQGADEQFF.

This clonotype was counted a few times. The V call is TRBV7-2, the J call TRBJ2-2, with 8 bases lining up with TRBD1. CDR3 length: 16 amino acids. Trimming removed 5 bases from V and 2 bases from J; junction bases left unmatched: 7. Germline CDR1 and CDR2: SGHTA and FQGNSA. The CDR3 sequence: CASSPAGTGNTGELFF. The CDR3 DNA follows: TGTGCCAGCAGCCCCGCCGGGACAGGAAACACCGGGGAGCTGTTTTTT.

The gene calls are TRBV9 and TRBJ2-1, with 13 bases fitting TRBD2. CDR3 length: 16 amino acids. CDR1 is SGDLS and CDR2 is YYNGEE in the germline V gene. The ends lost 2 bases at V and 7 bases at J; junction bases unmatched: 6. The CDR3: CASSVPLAGGPNEQFF. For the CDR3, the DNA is TGTGCCAGCAGCGTCCCACTAGCGGGAGGGCCTAATGAGCAGTTCTTC.

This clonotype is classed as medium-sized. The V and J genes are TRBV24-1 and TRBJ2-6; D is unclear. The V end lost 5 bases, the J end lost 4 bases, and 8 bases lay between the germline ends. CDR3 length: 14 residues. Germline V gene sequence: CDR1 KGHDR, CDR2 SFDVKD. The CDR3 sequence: CATSAPWGANVLTF. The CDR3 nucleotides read TGTGCCACCAGTGCCCCCTGGGGGGCCAACGTCCTGACTTTC.

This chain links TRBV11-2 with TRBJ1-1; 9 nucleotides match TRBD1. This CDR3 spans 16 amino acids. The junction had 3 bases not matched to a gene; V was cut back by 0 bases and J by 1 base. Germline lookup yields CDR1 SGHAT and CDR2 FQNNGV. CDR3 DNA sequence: TGTGCCAGCAGCTTAGATCCGGGACAGGGGAACACTGAAGCTTTCTTT. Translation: CASSLDPGQGNTEAFF. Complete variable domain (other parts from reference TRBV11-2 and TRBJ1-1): EAGVAQSPRYKIIEKRQSVAFWCNPISGHATLYWYQQILGQGPKLLIQFQNNGVVDDSQLPKDRFSAERLKGVDSTLKIQPAKLEDSAVYLCASSLDPGQGNTEAFFGQGTRLTVV.

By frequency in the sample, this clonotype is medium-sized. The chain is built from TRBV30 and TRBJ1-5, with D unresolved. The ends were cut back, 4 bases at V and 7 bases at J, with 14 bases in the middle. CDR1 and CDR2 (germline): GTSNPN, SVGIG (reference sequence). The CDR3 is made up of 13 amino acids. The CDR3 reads CAWTLGASQPQHF. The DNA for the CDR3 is TGTGCCTGGACCCTGGGCGCGTCCCAGCCCCAGCATTTT.

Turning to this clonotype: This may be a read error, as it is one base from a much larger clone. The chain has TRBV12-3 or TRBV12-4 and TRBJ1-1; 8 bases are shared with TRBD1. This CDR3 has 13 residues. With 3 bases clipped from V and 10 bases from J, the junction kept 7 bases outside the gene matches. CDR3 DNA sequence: TGTGCCAGCAGTTTGACAGGGGTTGGTGTAGCTTTCTTT. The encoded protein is CASSLTGVGVAFF.

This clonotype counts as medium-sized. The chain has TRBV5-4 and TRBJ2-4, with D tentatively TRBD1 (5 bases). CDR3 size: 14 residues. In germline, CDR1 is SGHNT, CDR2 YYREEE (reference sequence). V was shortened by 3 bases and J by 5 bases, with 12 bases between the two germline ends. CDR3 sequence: CASSSDSSENIQYF. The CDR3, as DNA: TGTGCCAGCAGCTCTGACAGCTCCGAAAACATTCAGTACTTC.

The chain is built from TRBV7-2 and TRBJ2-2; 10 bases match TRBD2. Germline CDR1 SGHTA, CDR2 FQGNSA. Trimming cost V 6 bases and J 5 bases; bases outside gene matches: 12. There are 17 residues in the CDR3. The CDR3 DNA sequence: TGTGCCAGCAGTCCCGCCCTTGGAGCGGGAGGGACCGGGGAGCTGTTTTTT. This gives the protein CASSPALGAGGTGELFF.

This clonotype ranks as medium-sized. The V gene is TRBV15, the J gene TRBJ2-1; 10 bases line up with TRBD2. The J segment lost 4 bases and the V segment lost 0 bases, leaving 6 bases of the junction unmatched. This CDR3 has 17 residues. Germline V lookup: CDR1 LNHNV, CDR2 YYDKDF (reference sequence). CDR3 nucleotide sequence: TGTGCCACCAGCAGAGAAATAGCGGGGGGCCTTTACAATGAGCAGTTCTTC. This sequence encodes CATSREIAGGLYNEQFF.

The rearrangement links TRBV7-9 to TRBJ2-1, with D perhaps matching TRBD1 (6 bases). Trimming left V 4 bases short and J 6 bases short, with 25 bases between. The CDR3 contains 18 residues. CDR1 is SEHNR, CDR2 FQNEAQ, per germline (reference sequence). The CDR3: CASSWDPSYGRGGNEQFF. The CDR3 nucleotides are TGTGCCAGCAGCTGGGATCCATCTTACGGGCGAGGGGGCAATGAGCAGTTCTTC.

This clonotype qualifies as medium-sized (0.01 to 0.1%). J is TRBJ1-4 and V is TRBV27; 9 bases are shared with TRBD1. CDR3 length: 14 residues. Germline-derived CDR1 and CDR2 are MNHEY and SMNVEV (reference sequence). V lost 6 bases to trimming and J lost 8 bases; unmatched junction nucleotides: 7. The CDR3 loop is CASRPWGTGEKLFF. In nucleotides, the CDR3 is TGTGCCAGCAGGCCATGGGGGACAGGGGAAAAACTGTTTTTT.

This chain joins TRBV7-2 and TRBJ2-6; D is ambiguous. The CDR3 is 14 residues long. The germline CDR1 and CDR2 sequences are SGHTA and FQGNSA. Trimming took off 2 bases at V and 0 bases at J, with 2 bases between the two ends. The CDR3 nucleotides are TGTGCCAGCAGCTTAACCTCTGGGGCCAACGTCCTGACTTTC. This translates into CASSLTSGANVLTF.

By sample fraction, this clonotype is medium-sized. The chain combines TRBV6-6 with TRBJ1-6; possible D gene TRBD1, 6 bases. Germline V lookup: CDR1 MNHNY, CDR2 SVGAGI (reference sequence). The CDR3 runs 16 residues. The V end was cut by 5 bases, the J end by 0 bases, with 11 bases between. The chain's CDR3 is CASSQTGLSYNSPLHF. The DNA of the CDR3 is TGTGCCAGCAGTCAAACAGGGCTCTCCTATAATTCACCCCTCCACTTT.

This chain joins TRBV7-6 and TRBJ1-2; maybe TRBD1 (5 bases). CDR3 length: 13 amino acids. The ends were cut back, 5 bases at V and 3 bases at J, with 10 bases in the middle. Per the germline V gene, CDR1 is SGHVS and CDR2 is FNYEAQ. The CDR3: CASSPRGDYGYTF. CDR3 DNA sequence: TGTGCCAGCAGCCCGCGGGGGGACTATGGCTACACCTTC.

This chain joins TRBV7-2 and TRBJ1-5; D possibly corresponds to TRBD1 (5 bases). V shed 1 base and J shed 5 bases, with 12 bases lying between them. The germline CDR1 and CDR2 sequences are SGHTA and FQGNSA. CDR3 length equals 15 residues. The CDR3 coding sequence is TGTGCCAGCAGCTTAGATAAGACAGAGTATCAGCCCCAGCATTTT. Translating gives CASSLDKTEYQPQHF. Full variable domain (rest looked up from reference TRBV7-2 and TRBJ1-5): GAGVSQSPSNKVTEKGKDVELRCDPISGHTALYWYRQSLGQGLEFLIYFQGNSAPDKSGLPSDRFSAERTGGSVSTLTIQRTQQEDSAVYLCASSLDKTEYQPQHFGDGTRLSIL.

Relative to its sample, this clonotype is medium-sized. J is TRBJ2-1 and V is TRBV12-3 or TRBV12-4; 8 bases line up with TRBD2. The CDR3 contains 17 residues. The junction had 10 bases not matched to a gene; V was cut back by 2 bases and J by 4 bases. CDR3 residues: CASSLWLAGLIYNEQFF. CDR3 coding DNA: TGTGCCAGCAGTTTATGGCTAGCGGGCTTAATATACAATGAGCAGTTCTTC.

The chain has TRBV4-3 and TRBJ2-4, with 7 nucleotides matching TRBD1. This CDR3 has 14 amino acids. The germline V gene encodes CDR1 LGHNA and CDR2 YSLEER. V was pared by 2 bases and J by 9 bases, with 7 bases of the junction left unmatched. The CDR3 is CASSQPERDSIQYF. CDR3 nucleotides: TGCGCCAGCAGCCAACCAGAAAGGGACAGCATTCAGTACTTC.

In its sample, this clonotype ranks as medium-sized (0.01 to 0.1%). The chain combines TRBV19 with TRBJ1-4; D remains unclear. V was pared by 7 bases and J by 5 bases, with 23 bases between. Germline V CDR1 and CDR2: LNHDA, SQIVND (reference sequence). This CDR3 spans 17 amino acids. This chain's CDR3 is CASIPGRSIGVNEKLFF. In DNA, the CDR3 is TGTGCCAGTATTCCGGGCCGTTCCATTGGTGTAAATGAAAAACTGTTTTTT.

Written as DNA, the CDR3 is TGTGCCAGCAGCGTAGTTGATTCGCTAGGACCCACAGATACGCAGTATTTT. This gives the protein CASSVVDSLGPTDTQYF. The genes are TRBV9 and TRBJ2-3; D ambiguous. Trimming shortened V by 0 bases and J by 2 bases, and 16 bases separated the two germline ends. Germline V gene sequence: CDR1 SGDLS, CDR2 YYNGEE. This CDR3 region has 17 residues. Based on the CDR3 plus reference TRBV9 and TRBJ2-3, the full variable domain is DSGVTQTPKHLITATGQRVTLRCSPRSGDLSVYWYQQSLDQGLQFLIQYYNGEERAKGNILERFSAQQFPDLHSELNLSSLELGDSALYFCASSVVDSLGPTDTQYFGPGTRLTVL.

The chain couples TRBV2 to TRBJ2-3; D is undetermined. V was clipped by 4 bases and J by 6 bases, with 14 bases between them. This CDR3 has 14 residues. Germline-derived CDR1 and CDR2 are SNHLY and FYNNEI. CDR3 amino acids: CASSAPLMGDTQYF. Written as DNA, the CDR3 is TGTGCCAGCAGTGCCCCATTAATGGGGGATACGCAGTATTTT.

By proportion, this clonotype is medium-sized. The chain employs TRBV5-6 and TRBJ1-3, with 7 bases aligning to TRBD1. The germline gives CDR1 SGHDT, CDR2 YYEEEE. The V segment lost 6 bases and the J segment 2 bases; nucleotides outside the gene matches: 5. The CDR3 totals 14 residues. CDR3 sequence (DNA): TGTGCCAGCACGTCCGGGACAGCTGGAAACACCATATATTTT. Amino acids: CASTSGTAGNTIYF.